This TCR beta chain was documented in a study of regulatory T cells in long-lasting Graves disease. Study-level results: What was studied was peripheral blood only, and not thyroid tissue.

This clonotype has more than one count but fewer than ten. The antigen is unknown. To make TCR beta libraries, researchers used iRepertoire HTBI primers and Arm-PCR of CDR3 regions. From the multiplex PCR reads, TCRdb called clonotypes with MiXCR, one entry per CDR3 protein. Among about 380,000 distinct CDR3 sequences listed, 15% to 17% were seen once. The time point denotes: newly diagnosed GD, antithyroid drugs for less than 3 months. Following extraction of RNA from PBMCs, that RNA was used to make the TCR library. Diagnosing Graves' disease relied on the American Thyroid Association guidelines. Material: peripheral blood mononuclear cells (PBMCs), obtained at new diagnosis, from a patient treated with antithyroid drugs. The receptor was derived from a female donor with Graves disease.

The CDR3: CASSLGGTTGELFF. The CDR3 bases are TGTGCCAGCAGCTTAGGGGGGACCACCGGGGAGCTGTTTTTT. This chain uses TRBV7-9 with TRBJ2-2; the D call may be TRBD1 or TRBD2 (5 bases each). The germline V and J ends were trimmed by 1 base and 4 bases, with 7 bases remaining between them. This CDR3 region has 14 residues. Looked up from germline, CDR1 is SEHNR and CDR2 is FQNEAQ (reference sequence).